This T cell receptor beta chain was profiled in a study of blood T cell repertoires in COVID-19. Study details: The study drew acute and convalescent COVID-19 samples from the United States, Italy and Spain.

A single count supports this clone. The protocol was immunoSEQ multiplex PCR, while the TCRdb copy is restricted to in-frame clones and leaves out a portion. Seen here are 15,000 to 20,000 clones, around 81% observed once, and the top ten hold about 15%. The sequence was collected from a man aged 35-49 years with active or convalescent COVID-19. Input material: peripheral blood.

This CDR3 reads CASSFAGYGYTF. The CDR3 DNA follows: TGTGCCAGCAGTTTCGCGGGATATGGCTACACCTTC. The rearrangement joins TRBV12-3 or TRBV12-4 to TRBJ1-2, with unresolved D. CDR3 length equals 12 residues. V gave up 3 bases and J gave up 5 bases, with 7 bases separating them.